This T cell receptor beta chain was captured in a study of OX40 agonist ivuxolimab in advanced cancers. Study overall: Patients' therapy was ivuxolimab, an antibody that acts as an agonist of OX40 (CD134).

The repertoire was sequenced with immunoSEQ multiplex PCR; TCRdb's copy has only in-frame clones and lacks some. The sample yields some 54,000 clones, 65% to 80% seen once. This clone has a handful of counts. The CDR3 runs to 16 residues. CDR1 and CDR2 from the germline V gene are LNHDA and SQIVND (reference sequence). Trimming took 7 bases from V and 1 from J, leaving 17 bases between them. This specimen was CD4+ or CD8+ T cells sorted from blood, taken in a trial of the OX40 agonist ivuxolimab. The sequence came from an adult with an advanced solid tumor such as melanoma, head and neck, liver or kidney cancer. The V and J genes are TRBV19 and TRBJ1-5; no reliable D call. Written as DNA, the CDR3 is TGTGCCAGTATCTTCAGCTCCGTGCAAAGCAATCAGCCCCAGCATTTT. The encoded protein is CASIFSSVQSNQPQHF.